Below, 10 T cell receptor beta chains from the same sample are listed, as sequenced in a study of blood T cell repertoires in COVID-19. Profiled with immunoSEQ multiplex PCR; TCRdb holds only in-frame clones, not every one. Among about 110,000 clones listed, about nine tenths were seen once. Sequencing was carried out using peripheral blood. Receptors were obtained from a man aged 35 to 55 with acute or convalescent COVID-19.

The J gene is TRBJ1-2, the V gene TRBV3-1 (or the pseudogene TRBV3-2), with no clear D. Trimming left V 4 bases short and J 5 bases short, with 8 bases between. The CDR3 extends over 12 amino acids. Germline loops: CDR1 LGHDT, CDR2 YNNKEL (reference sequence). CDR3 protein: CASSPGGYGYTF. The CDR3 DNA reads TGTGCCAGCAGCCCCGGAGGGTATGGCTACACCTTC.

This clone occurred once. V is TRBV5-5 and J is TRBJ1-2; possibly TRBD1 for D (5 bases). V gave up 4 bases and J gave up 6 bases, with 13 bases separating them. The CDR3 extends over 13 amino acids. Germline loops: CDR1 SGHKS, CDR2 YYEKEE (reference sequence). CDR3 sequence: CASSRQGTNGYTF. The CDR3, as DNA: TGTGCCAGCAGCCGTCAGGGAACCAATGGCTACACCTTC.

The chain uses TRBV18 and TRBJ1-1; maybe TRBD1 (5 bases). Trimming left V 3 bases short and J 11 bases short, with 22 bases between. Germline V gene data show CDR1 as KGHSH and CDR2 as LQKENI. The CDR3 is made up of 15 amino acids. CDR3 DNA sequence: TGTGCCAGCTCACCTGCTCAAGGAACAGGTTCCGTCGCTTTCTTT. Residues: CASSPAQGTGSVAFF.

The chain has TRBV7-2 and TRBJ1-1, with 7 nucleotides matching TRBD1. This CDR3 region has 14 residues. Trimming cost V 5 bases and J 3 bases; bases outside gene matches: 6. CDR1 SGHTA and CDR2 FQGNSA come from the germline V gene. CDR3 loop: CASSRRDSDTEAFF. Here the CDR3 DNA reads TGTGCCAGCAGCCGCAGGGACAGCGACACTGAAGCTTTCTTT.

The genes are TRBV6-5 and TRBJ2-1; 9 bases fit TRBD2. Germline-derived CDR1 and CDR2 are MNHEY and SVGAGI. With 8 bases clipped from V and 4 bases from J, the junction kept 6 bases outside the gene matches. CDR3 length: 14 amino acids. CDR3 sequence reads: CASRVAGAYNEQFF. The CDR3 DNA reads as TGTGCCAGCCGCGTAGCGGGGGCTTACAATGAGCAGTTCTTC.

This chain connects TRBV24-1 to TRBJ2-1; a possible D gene is TRBD2 (6 bases). The germline gives CDR1 KGHDR, CDR2 SFDVKD. The CDR3 runs 18 residues. Between the trimmed V and J ends, which lost 4 bases and 0 bases, there was a span of 18 bases. The CDR3 bases are TGTGCCACCAGTGACACCCCCCATGCGGGGAGCTCCTACAATGAGCAGTTCTTC. Protein: CATSDTPHAGSSYNEQFF.

The J gene is TRBJ1-5, the V gene TRBV2; possibly TRBD1 for D (6 bases). CDR1 SNHLY and CDR2 FYNNEI come from the germline V gene. V was clipped by 7 bases and J by 3 bases, with 13 bases between them. This CDR3 contains 14 residues. The CDR3 is CASISGQLNQPQHF. The CDR3 DNA follows: TGTGCCAGCATATCTGGACAGCTCAATCAGCCCCAGCATTTT.

This rearrangement joins TRBV27 to TRBJ1-2, with D possibly matching TRBD1 (6 bases). CDR3 size: 13 residues. Deletions cut 6 bases from V and 6 bases from J, with 14 bases between. Germline lookup yields CDR1 MNHEY and CDR2 SMNVEV (reference sequence). DNA of the CDR3: TGTGCCAGCAGGGACAGCCGTCGAGATGGCTACACCTTC. Encoded protein: CASRDSRRDGYTF.

The chain combines TRBV5-1 with TRBJ1-1, with 7 nucleotides matching TRBD1. The junction had 3 bases not matched to a gene; V was cut back by 0 bases and J by 4 bases. Germline V gene data show CDR1 as SGHRS and CDR2 as YFSETQ. The CDR3 runs to 14 residues. This CDR3 reads CASSLDRGVTEAFF. The CDR3 DNA reads TGCGCCAGCAGCTTGGACAGGGGAGTCACTGAAGCTTTCTTT.

This chain connects TRBV21-1 to TRBJ2-7; TRBD1, the D gene given by the table, was not confirmed from the DNA. TRBV21-1 is noted as a pseudogene. CDR3 size: 15 residues. The CDR3 DNA is TGTGCCAGCACCAGCGGGGGACAGGGTATCGGGGAGCAGTACTTC. It encodes CASTSGGQGIGEQYF.